This is a list of T cell receptor beta chains from one sample in a study of blood T cells in healthy people across ages. TCRdb re-called the 5' RACE reads with MiXCR, one entry per CDR3 protein. There are around 1,000,000 distinct CDR3 sequences in the sample; almost 25% occur only once, and approximately 0.79% lies in the top ten. Separately, the same data were catalogued under a study of T cells of mothers and their children.

Sequencing input: blood. The receptors come from a girl aged 2 to 9 in good health. The conserved cysteine and the conserved F or W are not part of the CDR3 here. The order of the fields is J gene, V gene, CDR3 protein.

TRBJ2-3 TRBV12-3/TRBV12-4 ASSWTSGVADTQY
TRBJ1-1 TRBV5-1 ASREPNTEAF
TRBJ2-2 TRBV12-3/TRBV12-4 ASSLADRAIPNTGELF
TRBJ2-2 TRBV25-1 ASSPGTGGVGELF
TRBJ2-5 TRBV20-1 SARDSAGVEETQY
TRBJ1-2 TRBV5-4 ASSSPGTQGYT
TRBJ2-1 TRBV4-3 ASSPALDPKQF
TRBJ1-5 TRBV28 ASSLRGDQPQH
TRBJ2-7 TRBV7-2 ASSAGFSYEQY
TRBJ2-2 TRBV18 ASSLASSSVLNTGELF
TRBJ2-7 TRBV20-1 SASFVGGRYEQY
TRBJ2-7 TRBV7-8 ASSFRIAGEERY
TRBJ1-4 TRBV15 ATSREVEKLF
TRBJ2-7 TRBV20-1 SARDQQAGAYEQY
TRBJ2-3 TRBV20-1 SAERETDTQY
. TRBV12-3/TRBV12-4 ASKAGQGGYEQY
TRBJ2-2 TRBV11-2 ASRAKPGQKDAGELF
TRBJ2-3 TRBV9 ASSVDGVSTDTQY
TRBJ2-3 TRBV2 ASRRGTLGTQY
TRBJ2-5 TRBV5-1 ASSLPGQETQY
TRBJ2-3 TRBV6-6 ASIQGRSQHGDTQY
TRBJ2-7 TRBV5-1 ASSNTGQVYEQY
TRBJ2-3 TRBV20-1 SAGLPSTDTQY
TRBJ2-7 TRBV7-9 ASSSPDRGGDYEQY
TRBJ2-7 TRBV25-1 ASSEAGTLFDEQY
TRBJ2-5 TRBV7-9 ASSSGTSGVFQETQY
TRBJ1-1 TRBV11-2 ASSKVWRRKAF
TRBJ2-1 TRBV5-1 ASRSPTGDEQF